Listed here are 25 T cell receptor beta chains from one sample, sequenced in a study of blood T cell repertoires in COVID-19. Using immunoSEQ multiplex PCR, the repertoire was profiled, and TCRdb retains in-frame clones only, with some absent. Here the sample spans 30,000 to 35,000 clones, 85% being singletons. The sample was peripheral blood. The receptors were gathered from an elderly man with active COVID-19.

The rearrangement joins TRBV2 to TRBJ1-1, with D unresolved. The CDR3 covers 13 residues. V was shortened by 6 bases and J by 0 bases, with 8 bases between the two germline ends. Looked up from germline, CDR1 is SNHLY and CDR2 is FYNNEI. The CDR3 loop reads CASSNIMNTEAFF. The CDR3 bases are TGTGCCAGCAGCAACATTATGAACACTGAAGCTTTCTTT.

The chain couples TRBV15 to TRBJ2-7; D uncertain. The CDR3 contains 13 residues. The V gene lost 2 bases and the J gene lost 3 bases, with 8 bases spanning the gap. The germline CDR1 and CDR2 sequences are LNHNV and YYDKDF (reference sequence). This chain's CDR3 is CATSRREHYEQYF. In nucleotides, the CDR3 is TGTGCCACCAGCAGACGTGAACACTACGAGCAGTACTTC.

The rearrangement uses TRBV4-2 and TRBJ2-2; D is ambiguous. Trimming stripped 0 bases from V and 6 bases from J, with 11 bases between. The CDR3 has 15 amino acids. Germline V gives CDR1 LGHNA, CDR2 YNFKEQ. The CDR3 DNA follows: TGTGCCAGCAGCCAAGATCGAGGTAAGTCCGGGGAGCTGTTTTTT. Its protein is CASSQDRGKSGELFF.

The V gene is TRBV4-2, the J gene TRBJ1-3; 9 bases line up with TRBD1. V lost 0 bases and J lost 7; bases outside the gene matches: 7. Germline CDR1 LGHNA, CDR2 YNFKEQ. The CDR3 contains 16 residues. The CDR3, as DNA: TGTGCCAGCAGCCAAGATCACACAGGGGGCGGGAACACCATATATTTT. It codes for CASSQDHTGGGNTIYF.

The chain employs TRBV30 and TRBJ1-2; 9 nucleotides agree with TRBD1. Germline CDR1 and CDR2: GTSNPN and SVGIG (reference sequence). This CDR3 is 15 amino acids long. With V trimmed by 7 bases and J by 9 bases, 18 bases remained unmatched. The CDR3 sequence is CASSYTGGSRPRYTF. In DNA, the CDR3 is TGTGCCTCGAGCTATACAGGGGGCAGCCGGCCTCGCTACACCTTC.

The chain's CDR3 is CATIKEVNTGELFF. The CDR3 nucleotides are TGTGCCACGATAAAGGAGGTCAACACCGGGGAGCTGTTTTTT. The J gene is TRBJ2-2, the V gene TRBV10-3; weak D call: TRBD2 (5 bases). Germline CDR1 ENHRY, CDR2 SYGVKD. The CDR3 sequence is 14 residues long. V dropped 10 bases and J dropped 2 bases, with 14 bases sitting between them.

This chain uses TRBV5-1 with TRBJ1-1, with 7 bases lining up with TRBD1. J gave up 0 bases and V 4 bases, and 6 bases lay outside the gene matches. The CDR3 consists of 15 residues. Germline V gives CDR1 SGHRS, CDR2 YFSETQ. The CDR3 DNA is TGCGCCAGCAGCCCCTCGACAGGGATGAACACTGAAGCTTTCTTT. Amino acids: CASSPSTGMNTEAFF.

About this clone itself: The DNA is omitted, as the CDR3 cannot be located on it reliably, and the CDR3 follows TCRdb's listing. V and J are TRBV1 and TRBJ2-3; TRBD2 is the table's D call and was not checked against the DNA. TRBV1 is an annotated pseudogene. From its first to its last residue, the CDR3 has 18 amino acids. The CDR3 reads CTSSQRPWGGGATDTQYF.

The V call is TRBV7-9, the J call TRBJ2-3; 15 bases match TRBD2. Losses at the gene ends were 5 bases for V and 0 bases for J; bases not matched to a gene: 9. The CDR3 contains 19 residues. Germline V gives CDR1 SEHNR, CDR2 FQNEAQ (reference sequence). CDR3 bases: TGTGCCAGCAGCAGGGCGGGACTAGCGGGGGGCCCAAGCACAGATACGCAGTATTTT. Its protein is CASSRAGLAGGPSTDTQYF.

CDR3: CASGSRVYGYTF. Written as DNA, the CDR3 is TGTGCTAGTGGTTCCCGGGTTTATGGCTACACCTTC. The chain recombines TRBV12-5 with TRBJ1-2; D is uncertain. CDR3 length equals 12 residues. Trimming pared 4 bases from V and 5 bases from J, leaving 8 bases between. Germline V gives CDR1 LGHNT, CDR2 FRNRAP.

The chain couples TRBV29-1 to TRBJ1-1; TRBD1 might be the D (5 bases). CDR1 and CDR2 (germline): SQVTM, ANQGSEA. Trimming pared 6 bases from V and 8 bases from J, leaving 13 bases between. This CDR3 spans 11 amino acids. The CDR3 protein is CSVLTALEAFF. The CDR3 nucleotides are TGCAGCGTCTTGACAGCGCTCGAAGCTTTCTTT.

This clone was detected once. The genes are TRBV19 and TRBJ2-1, with D possibly TRBD1 on 6 matching bases. From germline, CDR1 is LNHDA and CDR2 SQIVND (reference sequence). The CDR3 consists of 15 residues. Trimming took off 9 bases at V and 2 bases at J, with 17 bases between the two ends. The CDR3 is CASRFRGDPYNEQFF. The DNA of the CDR3 is TGTGCCAGCAGATTCAGGGGAGACCCCTACAATGAGCAGTTCTTC.

The rearrangement links TRBV10-3 to TRBJ2-7, with D tentatively TRBD1 (6 bases). Trimming removed 7 bases at V and 5 bases at J, with 12 bases between. Germline CDR1 reads ENHRY; CDR2 reads SYGVKD. The CDR3 extends over 12 amino acids. CDR3 sequence reads: CAITSGVNEQYF. The DNA for the CDR3 is TGTGCCATCACCTCAGGGGTAAACGAGCAGTACTTC.

The chain carries TRBV9 and TRBJ2-7; 7 nucleotides agree with TRBD2. The V segment lost 4 bases and the J segment 4 bases; nucleotides outside the gene matches: 11. The CDR3 extends over 15 amino acids. The germline V gene encodes CDR1 SGDLS and CDR2 YYNGEE. The CDR3 loop is CASSMGGVPSYEQYF. DNA for the CDR3: TGTGCCAGCAGCATGGGGGGGGTCCCTTCGTACGAGCAGTACTTC.

This clone has more than one count but fewer than ten. The chain employs TRBV6-4 and TRBJ2-1; 11 bases match TRBD2. Germline-derived CDR1 and CDR2 are MRHNA and SNTAGT. The CDR3 covers 15 residues. V dropped 8 bases and J dropped 8; count of bases not matched to a gene: 11. CDR3 in amino acids: CASRFRLAGYDEQFF. The CDR3 bases are TGTGCCAGCCGATTCCGACTAGCGGGATACGATGAGCAGTTCTTC.

This chain uses TRBV6-5 with TRBJ1-1, with 7 bases identical to TRBD1. With V trimmed by 5 bases and J by 6 bases, 9 bases remained unmatched. The CDR3 is made up of 14 amino acids. Germline lookup yields CDR1 MNHEY and CDR2 SVGAGI. CDR3 nucleotide sequence: TGTGCCAGCAGTCGGACAGGTCTCGAGTCTGAAGCTTTCTTT. Amino acid sequence: CASSRTGLESEAFF.

The CDR3 DNA is TGTGCCAGTACCGGCCAGACAGGGGGCATATCTAACCAGCATTTT. The encoded protein is CASTGQTGGISNQHF. The V and J genes are TRBV19 and TRBJ1-5; 10 bases match TRBD1. Germline V gene sequence: CDR1 LNHDA, CDR2 SQIVND (reference sequence). After removal of 7 bases from V and 12 bases from J, the junction contained 15 bases not matched to a gene. The CDR3 contains 15 residues.

The chain combines TRBV9 with TRBJ2-1; D remains ambiguous. Germline V gene lookup returns CDR1 SGDLS and CDR2 YYNGEE. V was cut by 0 bases and J by 7 bases, with 11 bases left in between. This CDR3 region has 14 residues. CDR3 in DNA: TGTGCCAGCAGCGTAGCTACGAGGAAAAATGAGCAGTTCTTC. Translating gives CASSVATRKNEQFF.

V usage is TRBV5-8 and J usage is TRBJ2-4; a possible D gene is TRBD1 (5 bases). Trimming shortened V by 2 bases and J by 1 base, and 13 bases separated the two germline ends. Germline CDR1 reads SGHTS; CDR2 reads YDEGEE. CDR3 length equals 16 residues. The CDR3 DNA follows: TGTGCCAGCAGCTTTAAGGGATCAGGGGCCAAAAACATTCAGTACTTC. Translating it yields CASSFKGSGAKNIQYF.

CDR3 residues: CASMTGGSGDEKLFF. CDR3 sequence (DNA): TGTGCCAGCATGACAGGGGGGTCAGGGGATGAAAAACTGTTTTTT. The chain uses TRBV2 and TRBJ1-4; the match to TRBD1 covers 9 bases. Germline V gene lookup returns CDR1 SNHLY and CDR2 FYNNEI. V shed 7 bases, J shed 6 bases, and the junction held 9 bases outside the gene matches. The CDR3 runs to 15 residues.

The chain employs TRBV18 and TRBJ2-3, with 11 nucleotides matching TRBD2. The CDR3 contains 16 residues. CDR1 KGHSH and CDR2 LQKENI come from the germline V gene. V lost 5 bases, J lost 1 base, and 5 bases stayed unmatched. This chain's CDR3 is CASSSGLAGRTDTQYF. CDR3 bases: TGTGCCAGCTCATCCGGACTAGCGGGCCGCACAGATACGCAGTATTTT.

The chain combines TRBV7-2 with TRBJ1-2; maybe TRBD1 (6 bases). The CDR3 consists of 17 residues. Trimming took off 4 bases at V and 3 bases at J, with 21 bases between the two ends. The germline V gene encodes CDR1 SGHTA and CDR2 FQGNSA. The CDR3 region is CASSSKIYTGLYYGYTF. DNA of the CDR3: TGTGCCAGCAGCTCCAAAATTTACACAGGGTTATACTATGGCTACACCTTC.

V usage is TRBV5-6 and J usage is TRBJ2-5; the D is unclear. V was trimmed by 4 bases and J by 5 bases, leaving 15 bases between them. The CDR3 is 14 amino acids. CDR1 and CDR2 (germline): SGHDT, YYEEEE. The CDR3 loop is CASSVPETRETQYF. CDR3 in DNA: TGTGCCAGCAGCGTCCCCGAGACGAGGGAGACCCAGTACTTC.

V is TRBV27 and J is TRBJ2-7, with D maybe TRBD2 (6 bases). The germline V gene encodes CDR1 MNHEY and CDR2 SMNVEV (reference sequence). The CDR3 consists of 16 residues. Trimming stripped 10 bases from V and 1 base from J, with 23 bases between. As DNA, the CDR3 is TGTGCCACCCGGGCCACTCCGGGACTGACTTCCTACGAGCAGTACTTC. It codes for CATRATPGLTSYEQYF.

The chain couples TRBV6-1 to TRBJ2-3; a weak D match, TRBD2 (6 bases). There are 11 residues in the CDR3. Trimming removed 2 bases from V and 14 bases from J, with 11 bases in between. The V gene's germline CDR1 is MNHNS and CDR2 SASEGT. The CDR3 nucleotides read TGTGCCAGCAGTGAAAGGACTACATGGTATTTT. This sequence encodes CASSERTTWYF.